The source of this T cell receptor beta chain is a study of blood T cells in healthy people across ages. Study observations and caveats: Observed TCR beta diversity showed a strong correlation with the percentage of naive T cells as measured by flow cytometry.

Of note for this clonotype: Its antigen is unknown.

V was clipped by 1 base and J by 3 bases, with 22 bases between them. This CDR3 has 18 residues. The germline gives CDR1 MDHEN, CDR2 SYDVKM. A J-beta primer mix and a sample-barcoded 5' primer were used in a second PCR of about 7 to 12 cycles. From the 5' RACE reads, TCRdb called clonotypes with MiXCR, one entry per CDR3 protein. The table lists roughly 2 million distinct CDR3 sequences, about 50% of them singletons. The sample consisted of blood. The source is a woman aged 40 to 55 in good health. The chain recombines TRBV28 with TRBJ2-7, with D maybe TRBD2 (5 bases). CDR3: CASSLSAKLVHLLYEQYF. The CDR3 nucleotides are TGTGCCAGCAGTTTATCGGCGAAACTAGTCCACCTGCTCTACGAGCAGTACTTC.